This is a list of T cell receptor beta chains from one sample in a study of T-cell reconstitution after alpha-beta-depleted transplantation in children. TCRdb used MiXCR to reprocess the PCR reads, holding one entry per CDR3 protein. Altogether hundreds of thousands of distinct CDR3 sequences are present, 16% being singletons, with the ten largest covering approximately 1.1%. This sample comprised PBMCs from the stem cell graft donor, obtained from the stem cell graft. These receptors all come from a human donor who donated a stem cell graft to a child with acute myeloid leukemia. Each CDR3 is given with its conserved first and last residue. D genes are given only for firm matches. Expanded clones are given a class, and other clones once, few, many or no size at all.

j_call clone_size v_call d_call cdr3_aa cdr3_nt
TRBJ1-2 - TRBV5-1 TRBD1 CASSLEGQGSYGYTF TGCGCCAGCAGCTTGGAGGGACAGGGGTCCTATGGCTACACCTTC
TRBJ1-4 few TRBV6-5 - CASRDGREKLFF TGTGCCAGCAGGGACGGAAGGGAAAAACTGTTTTTT
TRBJ2-4 - TRBV7-9 - CARRPGADSGSRFDQYF TGTGCCAGGAGACCGGGGGCGGACAGCGGCTCCCGTTTTGATCAGTACTTC
TRBJ1-6 many TRBV13 - CASSLGKATRFSYNSPLHF TGTGCCAGCAGCTTAGGGAAAGCGACTCGTTTCTCCTATAATTCACCCCTCCACTTT
TRBJ1-1 many TRBV7-2 - CASSVWDVTEAFF TGTGCCAGCAGCGTCTGGGACGTCACTGAAGCTTTCTTT
TRBJ2-3 once TRBV6-5 - CASSDSYTQYF TGTGCCAGCAGTGACAGCTACACGCAGTATTTT
TRBJ2-1 many TRBV12-3/TRBV12-4 TRBD2 CASRTSGGPTYNEQFF TGTGCCAGCAGGACTAGCGGGGGACCTACCTACAATGAGCAGTTCTTC
TRBJ2-1 - TRBV20-1 TRBD2 CSAPRTSGGSLSYNEQFF TGCAGTGCCCCCCGGACTAGCGGGGGTTCACTCTCCTACAATGAGCAGTTCTTC
TRBJ1-4 few TRBV25-1 - CASSEGGVGEKLFF TGTGCCAGCAGTGAAGGAGGGGTGGGTGAAAAACTGTTTTTT
TRBJ2-3 many TRBV6-2/TRBV6-3 TRBD2 CASSPLTSGHFTDTQYF TGTGCCAGCAGTCCCCTAACTAGCGGGCATTTCACAGATACGCAGTATTTT
TRBJ1-1 many TRBV20-1 - CSARYWTEAFF TGCAGTGCTAGGTATTGGACTGAAGCTTTCTTT
TRBJ1-1 - TRBV7-6 - CASSTYTNTEAFF TGTGCCAGCAGCACCTACACGAACACTGAAGCTTTCTTT
TRBJ1-5 many TRBV20-1 TRBD1 CSARELGTVYSNQPQHF TGCAGTGCTAGAGAGCTGGGGACAGTGTATAGCAATCAGCCCCAGCATTTT
TRBJ2-4 - TRBV7-2 - CASSLAPAKNIQYF TGTGCCAGCAGCTTAGCCCCAGCCAAAAACATTCAGTACTTC
TRBJ2-7 few TRBV5-1 - CASSLIRGPSSGEQYF TGCGCCAGCAGCTTGATCCGGGGGCCCTCATCGGGGGAGCAGTACTTC
TRBJ2-1 many TRBV20-1 - CSASGGGGSTYNEQFF TGCAGTGCCTCCGGCGGAGGAGGGTCTACCTACAATGAGCAGTTCTTC
TRBJ2-2 many TRBV5-1 TRBD1 CASSRTGQASGTGELFF TGCGCCAGCAGCCGCACCGGACAGGCCTCAGGCACCGGGGAGCTGTTTTTT
TRBJ2-1 - TRBV4-3 - CASSQYSGVVGNEQFF TGCGCCAGCAGCCAATATTCAGGGGTCGTAGGCAATGAGCAGTTCTTC
TRBJ2-5 - TRBV13 - CASSSYETQYF TGTGCCAGCAGCTCATATGAGACCCAGTACTTC
TRBJ2-1 many TRBV7-2 - CASSLSLGDEQFF TGTGCCAGCAGCCTTAGTTTAGGGGATGAGCAGTTCTTC
TRBJ2-1 many TRBV20-1 TRBD2 CSARPGTRLGWIF TGCAGTGCTAGGCCCGGGACTAGGTTAGGGTGGATCTTC
TRBJ1-1 many TRBV21-1 - CASSKQGGPPNTEAFF TGTGCCAGCAGCAAACAGGGGGGTCCACCGAACACTGAAGCTTTCTTT
TRBJ2-3 - TRBV24-1 - CATSDSTRASTDTQYF TGTGCCACCAGTGATTCAACCAGGGCGAGCACAGATACGCAGTATTTT
TRBJ2-3 few TRBV15 TRBD1 CATSIQRTGAGDTQYF TGTGCCACCAGCATCCAAAGGACAGGGGCAGGAGATACGCAGTATTTT
TRBJ2-3 few TRBV5-1 - CASSLKDVDSTDTQYF TGCGCCAGCAGCTTAAAGGATGTGGATAGCACAGATACGCAGTATTTT
TRBJ2-7 - TRBV20-1 TRBD1 CSAMGQGQTYEQYF TGCAGTGCTATGGGACAGGGGCAAACCTACGAGCAGTACTTC
TRBJ1-4 few TRBV4-1 - CASSQAGEWGIEKLFF TGCGCCAGCAGCCAAGCGGGGGAGTGGGGAATTGAAAAACTGTTTTTT
TRBJ1-3 few TRBV12-3/TRBV12-4 TRBD1 CASSRATGDSGNTIYF TGTGCCAGCAGCCGCGCCACAGGGGATTCTGGAAACACCATATATTTT
TRBJ2-1 - TRBV13 - CASSPTSGGGPYNEQFF TGTGCCAGCAGCCCGACTTCAGGGGGAGGGCCATACAATGAGCAGTTCTTC
TRBJ1-4 - TRBV20-1 - CSALWDGREKLFF TGCAGTGCCCTGTGGGACGGGAGGGAAAAACTGTTTTTT
TRBJ1-2 many TRBV29-1 - CSVEGPRNYGYTF TGCAGCGTTGAAGGACCGCGTAACTATGGCTACACCTTC
TRBJ2-1 - TRBV6-1 TRBD1 CASSAGTVSYNEQFF TGTGCCAGCAGTGCCGGGACAGTCTCCTACAATGAGCAGTTCTTC
TRBJ1-2 - TRBV11-2 TRBD1 CASSLGDRGRGYTF TGTGCCAGCAGCTTAGGGGACAGGGGGCGCGGCTACACCTTC